These 23 T cell receptor beta chains were all obtained from the same sample, sequenced in a study of HIV-infected patients and healthy controls (dated by TCRdb to the mid-2010s). The library was made by 5' RACE. The sequencing machine was an Illumina MiSeq. The public reads were reanalyzed by TCRdb: fastp trimming at Q25, MiXCR alignment, in-frame beta chains only. Rows merge per CDR3 protein into single entries with the most common DNA and genes. The sample table holds about 18,000 distinct CDR3 sequences, of which about 16% were seen once. The ten largest clones represent 24% of the sample. The sample was CD8+ T cells from blood. Receptors were obtained from a human donor in good health.

This clonotype occurred many times. This chain joins TRBV29-1 and TRBJ1-1, with 7 nucleotides matching TRBD1. This CDR3 is built from 14 residues. V lost 1 base to trimming and J lost 4 bases; unmatched junction nucleotides: 6. Germline loops: CDR1 SQVTM, CDR2 ANQGSEA. CDR3: CSVEGGQGGTEAFF. In DNA form, the CDR3 reads TGCAGCGTTGAAGGAGGGCAGGGGGGCACTGAAGCTTTCTTT.

This clonotype was counted ten times or more. CDR3 residues: CSARTGEDYNEQFF. CDR3 bases: TGCAGTGCTAGGACAGGGGAGGACTACAATGAGCAGTTCTTC. The V call is TRBV20-1, the J call TRBJ2-1; 8 nucleotides line up with TRBD1. The CDR3 runs to 14 residues. CDR1 is DFQATT and CDR2 is SNEGSKA in the germline V gene (reference sequence). After removal of 3 bases from V and 3 bases from J, the junction contained 4 bases not matched to a gene.

This clonotype appeared many times. The chain uses TRBV14 and TRBJ2-5, with D tentatively TRBD1 (5 bases). V was pared by 5 bases and J by 1 base, with 17 bases between. Germline V gene lookup returns CDR1 SGHDN and CDR2 FVKESK. This CDR3 has 16 amino acids. The CDR3 reads CASSTETVTRQETQYF. Written as DNA, the CDR3 is TGTGCCAGCAGCACTGAGACAGTGACGCGCCAAGAGACCCAGTACTTC.

This chain uses TRBV6-5 with TRBJ2-5; D not certain. The CDR3 is 17 residues long. Germline values: CDR1 MNHEY, CDR2 SVGAGI. The V gene lost 2 bases and the J gene lost 0 bases, with 16 bases spanning the gap. In nucleotides, the CDR3 is TGTGCCAGCAGTTACGCTGTTCCGACGGAGTACCAAGAGACCCAGTACTTC. It translates to CASSYAVPTEYQETQYF.

The chain has TRBV5-6 and TRBJ1-2; 11 bases are shared with TRBD1. The CDR3 runs 15 residues. The trim removed 0 bases at V and 8 bases at J, leaving 6 bases unmatched. Looked up from germline, CDR1 is SGHDT and CDR2 is YYEEEE. The CDR3 is CASSLVWDRGEGYTF. CDR3 in DNA: TGTGCCAGCAGCTTGGTTTGGGACAGGGGGGAAGGCTACACCTTC.

A single count supports this clonotype. The V call is TRBV6-4, the J call TRBJ2-1; 11 bases fit TRBD2. V gave up 6 bases and J gave up 3 bases; unmatched junction bases: 4. CDR3 length: 15 residues. Germline CDR1 reads MRHNA; CDR2 reads SNTAGT. CDR3 DNA sequence: TGTGCCAGCAGCCCGACTAGCGGGGACTACAATGAGCAGTTCTTC. As protein: CASSPTSGDYNEQFF.

This clonotype has a count of ten or more. The chain is built from TRBV9 and TRBJ1-1; D is possibly TRBD1 (6 bases). From germline, CDR1 is SGDLS and CDR2 YYNGEE. With 3 bases removed from V and 1 base from J, the gap between germline ends came to 13 bases. CDR3 size: 15 residues. CDR3 protein: CASSARGNQNTEAFF. The CDR3 DNA reads TGTGCCAGCAGCGCCAGGGGAAACCAGAACACTGAAGCTTTCTTT.

This clonotype was recorded at least ten times. The chain links TRBV20-1 to TRBJ2-3; perhaps TRBD2 as D (6 bases). CDR1 and CDR2 from the germline V gene are DFQATT and SNEGSKA (reference sequence). The CDR3 spans 17 residues. Trimming stripped 0 bases from V and 2 bases from J, with 18 bases between. The CDR3 DNA reads as TGCAGTGCTAGAGAGTTTCCGGGAGTCTTGATCACAGATACGCAGTATTTT. This translates into CSAREFPGVLITDTQYF.

This sequence joins TRBV20-1 and TRBJ2-2; no reliable D call. Germline V gene sequence: CDR1 DFQATT, CDR2 SNEGSKA (reference sequence). This CDR3 has 13 residues. Between the trimmed V and J ends, which lost 7 bases and 4 bases, there was a span of 13 bases. CDR3 nucleotides: TGCAGTGTCACCGATCTCACCACCGGGGAGCTGTTTTTT. Amino acid sequence: CSVTDLTTGELFF.

The chain employs TRBV19 and TRBJ2-2; weak D call: TRBD2 (6 bases). Trimming shortened V by 3 bases and J by 5 bases, and 10 bases separated the two germline ends. This CDR3 region has 14 residues. CDR1 LNHDA and CDR2 SQIVND come from the germline V gene (reference sequence). In nucleotides, the CDR3 is TGTGCCAGTAGTATCGGGACTTATACCGGGGAGCTGTTTTTT. It codes for CASSIGTYTGELFF.

Many counts were recorded for this clonotype. This chain uses TRBV4-1 with TRBJ2-3, with D possibly being TRBD1 (5 bases). V lost 4 bases and J lost 0, with 14 bases in between. The CDR3 has 16 amino acids. Germline V gene sequence: CDR1 MGHRA, CDR2 YSYEKL. In nucleotides, the CDR3 is TGCGCCAGCAGCCGAGGCGACAGCTCTAGCACAGATACGCAGTATTTT. Translated: CASSRGDSSSTDTQYF.

The J gene is TRBJ2-1, the V gene TRBV24-1; the D is unclear. CDR3 length: 15 residues. The germline gives CDR1 KGHDR, CDR2 SFDVKD. Trimming stripped 2 bases from V and 6 bases from J, with 13 bases between. In nucleotides, the CDR3 is TGTGCCACCAGTGATTCTAGGGTTCTCTTCAATGAGCAGTTCTTC. As protein: CATSDSRVLFNEQFF.

The sample holds many counts of this clonotype. The chain is built from TRBV29-1 and TRBJ2-1, with D possibly matching TRBD2 (6 bases). V lost 7 bases, J lost 3 bases, and 19 bases lay in between. The germline CDR1 and CDR2 sequences are SQVTM and ANQGSEA. The CDR3 loop spans 15 amino acids. CDR3 DNA: TGCAGCGCCGGAGGGAGGAAGAATTTCTACAATGAGCAGTTCTTC. As protein: CSAGGRKNFYNEQFF.

This clonotype was counted between two and nine times. The chain recombines TRBV10-3 with TRBJ2-3; 9 nucleotides align to TRBD2. CDR1 is ENHRY, CDR2 SYGVKD, per germline. Unmatched junction bases numbered 11, after V lost 2 bases and J lost 2 bases. This CDR3 contains 18 residues. For the CDR3, the DNA is TGTGCCATCAGTGAGGAGGCGGGAGGGCCAAGCTTCACAGATACGCAGTATTTT. Translated, it gives CAISEEAGGPSFTDTQYF.

This clonotype was observed many times. The chain combines TRBV12-3 or TRBV12-4 with TRBJ1-5, with D perhaps matching TRBD1 (6 bases). V was shortened by 1 base and J by 7 bases, with 14 bases between the two germline ends. The CDR3 has 15 residues. The CDR3 loop reads CASSLEGVTAQPQHF. Here the CDR3 DNA reads TGTGCCAGCAGTTTAGAGGGGGTAACCGCGCAGCCCCAGCATTTT.

This clonotype was picked up many times. The rearrangement uses TRBV20-1 and TRBJ2-7; TRBD2 is a possible D gene (5 bases). Germline V gives CDR1 DFQATT, CDR2 SNEGSKA (reference sequence). There are 14 residues in the CDR3. Trimming stripped 6 bases from V and 1 base from J, with 16 bases between. The CDR3 spells CSAGDYDVSYEQYF. The CDR3 DNA reads as TGCAGTGCCGGAGACTACGACGTGTCCTACGAGCAGTACTTC.

This clonotype has ten or more counts. The genes are TRBV12-3 or TRBV12-4 and TRBJ1-2, with a tentative D call TRBD1 (5 bases). The CDR3 contains 13 residues. Deletions cut 1 base from V and 8 bases from J, with 11 bases between. The CDR3, as DNA: TGTGCCAGCAGTTTAGGACCGGGGGGAGGCTACACCTTC. It codes for CASSLGPGGGYTF.

The chain couples TRBV10-3 to TRBJ2-7; D tentatively reads TRBD1 or TRBD2 (5 bases each). The ends were cut back, 7 bases at V and 5 bases at J, with 12 bases in the middle. Per the germline V gene, CDR1 is ENHRY and CDR2 is SYGVKD. This CDR3 comprises 12 residues. The CDR3 nucleotides are TGTGCCATCAAGGAGGCAGGGAACGAGCAGTACTTC. It is translated as CAIKEAGNEQYF.

The chain couples TRBV15 to TRBJ2-2; 8 positions agree with TRBD1. The junction had 2 bases not matched to a gene; V was cut back by 8 bases and J by 3 bases. CDR3 length: 13 residues. Germline V gene lookup returns CDR1 LNHNV and CDR2 YYDKDF (reference sequence). The CDR3 loop is CATGQGYTGELFF. The CDR3 DNA sequence: TGTGCCACCGGACAGGGCTACACCGGGGAGCTGTTTTTT.

This sequence joins TRBV13 and TRBJ2-3, with TRBD2 identical over 14 bases. The CDR3 totals 19 residues. Trimming removed 2 bases from V and 4 bases from J; junction bases left unmatched: 11. CDR1 is PRHDT and CDR2 is FYEKMQ in the germline V gene (reference sequence). CDR3 in amino acids: CASSLRTRLAGGQSDTQYF. DNA for the CDR3: TGTGCCAGCAGCTTACGGACCCGACTAGCGGGAGGGCAATCAGATACGCAGTATTTT.

This clonotype showed up many times. This chain joins TRBV6-2 or TRBV6-3 and TRBJ2-7; 7 bases fit TRBD1. The CDR3 runs to 15 residues. Germline V gene lookup returns CDR1 MNHEY and CDR2 SVGEGT. The ends lost 5 bases at V and 0 bases at J; junction bases unmatched: 7. CDR3 DNA sequence: TGTGCCAGCAGTCAACTCCGGGACAGCTCCTACGAGCAGTACTTC. Translated, it gives CASSQLRDSSYEQYF.

The chain is built from TRBV7-9 and TRBJ2-2; no firm D call. The germline V and J ends were trimmed by 4 bases and 2 bases, with 5 bases remaining between them. This CDR3 has 13 residues. Germline V lookup: CDR1 SEHNR, CDR2 FQNEAQ (reference sequence). The CDR3 DNA reads TGTGCCAGCAGCTCACTTAACACCGGGGAGCTGTTTTTT. Translating gives CASSSLNTGELFF.

This clonotype was observed a handful of times. The CDR3 DNA reads as TGTGCCAGCAGCCGACGTGGAGTCCTCGAGCAGTACTTC. It is translated as CASSRRGVLEQYF. This rearrangement joins TRBV6-6 to TRBJ2-7; D gene ambiguous. The CDR3 is made up of 13 amino acids. Germline V lookup: CDR1 MNHNY, CDR2 SVGAGI (reference sequence). Trimming stripped 6 bases from V and 6 bases from J, with 15 bases between.